Shown below are 29 T cell receptor beta chains from a single sample sequenced in a study of long-term antiretroviral therapy in people with HIV. Survey-level immunoSEQ v3.0 assays were run. Repertoires were generated with immunoSEQ multiplex PCR, while TCRdb's copy carries only in-frame clones and drops some. Of about 33,000 clones in the sample, over 60% are singletons; the top ten hold just over 7%. The specimen comprised unsorted PBMCs, sampled 2 years after starting antiretroviral therapy. These receptors were obtained from a woman in her fifties or sixties with HIV.

The rearrangement uses TRBV7-8 and TRBJ2-7, with D possibly matching TRBD1 (5 bases). The germline V gene encodes CDR1 SGHVS and CDR2 FQNEAQ. The V and J ends lost 8 bases and 0 bases respectively, with 14 bases between them. The CDR3 covers 14 residues. The CDR3 DNA is TGTGCCAGCTCCTGGGGCTTGAGCTCCTACGAGCAGTACGTC. This encodes CASSWGLSSYEQYV.

This chain links TRBV6-1 with TRBJ2-7, with D perhaps TRBD1 (6 bases). V was trimmed by 8 bases and J by 0 bases, leaving 11 bases between them. Germline assignment: CDR1 MNHNS and CDR2 SASEGT. The CDR3 covers 13 residues. The CDR3 region has the DNA TGTGCCAGCCGACAGGAACTCTCCTACGAGCAGTACTTC. Translated, it gives CASRQELSYEQYF.

The V gene is TRBV7-2, the J gene TRBJ1-5; D gene uncertain. The germline V gene encodes CDR1 SGHTA and CDR2 FQGNSA. Trimming shortened V by 2 bases and J by 0 bases, and 5 bases separated the two germline ends. The CDR3 runs 14 residues. The CDR3: CASSLWNSNQPQHF. As DNA, the CDR3 is TGTGCCAGCAGCTTATGGAATAGCAATCAGCCCCAGCATTTT.

The V and J genes are TRBV30 and TRBJ1-1, with D hard to call. CDR3 length: 13 amino acids. Germline assignment: CDR1 GTSNPN and CDR2 SVGIG (reference sequence). The ends were cut back, 2 bases at V and 1 base at J, with 8 bases in the middle. The CDR3 nucleotides read TGTGCCTGGAGTCGCCAGGCGAACACTGAAGCTTTCTTT. Encoded protein: CAWSRQANTEAFF. Complete variable domain (other parts from reference TRBV30 and TRBJ1-1): SQTIHQWPATLVQPVGSPLSLECTVEGTSNPNLYWYRQAAGRGLQLLFYSVGIGQISSEVPQNLSASRPQDRQFILSSKKLLLSDSGFYLCAWSRQANTEAFFGQGTRLTVV.

V and J are TRBV5-6 and TRBJ2-7, with 7 bases aligning to TRBD1. Germline lookup yields CDR1 SGHDT and CDR2 YYEEEE. V shed 2 bases and J 3 bases; nucleotides not matched to a gene: 11. The CDR3 spans 16 residues. CDR3 DNA: TGTGCCAGCAGCTTAACTGGGACAGCTATAGACTACGAGCAGTACGTC. Translating gives CASSLTGTAIDYEQYV.

The genes are TRBV14 and TRBJ2-1; D remains ambiguous. Germline V gene data show CDR1 as SGHDN and CDR2 as FVKESK. V lost 2 bases and J 3 bases, leaving 23 bases between the germline ends. The CDR3 is 19 residues long. As DNA, the CDR3 is TGTGCCAGCAGCCAAATTAAAGTTTTTGCAGGTAAAGTCTACAATGAGCAGTTCTTC. Translating it yields CASSQIKVFAGKVYNEQFF.

The V call is TRBV5-1, the J call TRBJ1-5; TRBD1 might be the D (5 bases). CDR1 is SGHRS and CDR2 is YFSETQ in the germline V gene. V was cut by 6 bases and J by 0 bases, with 13 bases left in between. The CDR3 length is 15 residues. The CDR3 nucleotides read TGCGCCAGCACCCCGGGACCTTATAGCAATCAGCCCCAGCATTTT. The encoded protein is CASTPGPYSNQPQHF.

This clone was picked up a small number of times. This chain uses TRBV7-9 with TRBJ2-3; no definite D call. This CDR3 contains 15 residues. CDR1 and CDR2 from the germline V gene are SEHNR and FQNEAQ (reference sequence). The V gene lost 1 base and the J gene lost 4 bases, with 12 bases spanning the gap. The CDR3 protein is CASSLVVLDADTQYF. In DNA form, the CDR3 reads TGTGCCAGCAGCTTAGTGGTTCTAGACGCAGATACGCAGTATTTT.

The V and J genes are TRBV7-9 and TRBJ2-1, with a possible D match to TRBD2 (5 bases). Trimming removed 6 bases from V and 2 bases from J, with 14 bases in between. There are 15 residues in the CDR3. Germline CDR1 and CDR2: SEHNR and FQNEAQ (reference sequence). CDR3 sequence: CASSSNRGAYNEQFF. CDR3 nucleotide sequence: TGTGCCAGCAGTTCCAACCGGGGAGCCTACAATGAGCAGTTCTTC.

The J gene is TRBJ1-3, the V gene TRBV7-8, with D possibly being TRBD1 (5 bases). The CDR3 loop spans 14 amino acids. The germline CDR1 and CDR2 sequences are SGHVS and FQNEAQ. Trimming took 6 bases from V and 7 from J, leaving 16 bases between them. CDR3 DNA sequence: TGTGCCAGCAGACAGGACCAAGGTGGTAACACCATATATTTT. As protein: CASRQDQGGNTIYF.

This clone was seen a few times. The chain recombines TRBV6-5 with TRBJ1-6; TRBD1 matches 10 bases. V gave up 1 base and J gave up 8 bases; unmatched junction bases: 5. The germline V gene has CDR1 MNHEY and CDR2 SVGAGI. CDR3 length: 16 residues. CDR3 loop: CASSYFWDRGDSPLHF. The DNA of the CDR3 is TGTGCCAGCAGTTACTTTTGGGACAGGGGCGATTCACCCCTCCACTTT.

The CDR3 DNA sequence: TGTGCCAGTACTAAAGATGGTGGTGGGACTGAAGCTTTCTTT. It specifies CASTKDGGGTEAFF. The V gene is TRBV19, the J gene TRBJ1-1; D ambiguous. The germline gives CDR1 LNHDA, CDR2 SQIVND (reference sequence). Trimming removed 7 bases at V and 5 bases at J, with 17 bases between. The CDR3 has 14 residues.

The chain employs TRBV11-2 and TRBJ2-2, with TRBD1 matching 9 bases. The V gene end was trimmed by 5 bases and the J gene end by 5 bases; junction bases not matched to a gene: 6. Looked up from germline, CDR1 is SGHAT and CDR2 is FQNNGV. The CDR3 has 15 residues. The CDR3 loop reads CASSLTGTGTGELFF. The CDR3 coding sequence is TGTGCCAGCAGCCTCACCGGGACAGGGACCGGGGAGCTGTTTTTT.

This chain connects TRBV6-6 to TRBJ1-3, with 7 bases lining up with TRBD1. This CDR3 has 15 amino acids. V gave up 6 bases and J gave up 4 bases; unmatched junction bases: 9. Looked up from germline, CDR1 is MNHNY and CDR2 is SVGAGI (reference sequence). CDR3 bases: TGTGCCAGCAGCTTACAGGGGCCGGGGGGAAACACCATATATTTT. Its protein is CASSLQGPGGNTIYF.

The chain recombines TRBV11-2 with TRBJ1-1; D is uncertain. V was cut by 1 base and J by 0 bases, with 3 bases left in between. The CDR3 runs to 13 residues. The germline V gene encodes CDR1 SGHAT and CDR2 FQNNGV. The CDR3 nucleotides are TGTGCCAGCAGCTTAGGGGTGAACACTGAAGCTTTCTTT. This encodes CASSLGVNTEAFF.

V and J are TRBV5-1 and TRBJ1-1, with 7 bases aligning to TRBD1. V lost 10 bases, J lost 0 bases, and 6 bases stayed unmatched. Germline V lookup: CDR1 SGHRS, CDR2 YFSETQ. CDR3 length: 13 amino acids. CDR3 nucleotides: TGCGCCGGGAAACAGGGGCTGAACACTGAAGCTTTCTTT. It specifies CAGKQGLNTEAFF.

This clone has only a few counts. The rearrangement uses TRBV6-5 and TRBJ1-2, with D possibly TRBD1 on 6 matching bases. Germline V gene data show CDR1 as MNHEY and CDR2 as SVGAGI. Trimming took 5 bases from V and 7 from J, leaving 17 bases between them. This CDR3 has 14 residues. The CDR3 sequence is CASSPPGGQVGYTF. DNA of the CDR3: TGTGCCAGCAGTCCTCCCGGGGGGCAAGTTGGCTACACCTTC.

The chain has TRBV19 and TRBJ1-4, with 7 bases that match TRBD1. Trimming took 4 bases from V and 0 from J; bases not matched to a gene: 5. Germline V gene lookup returns CDR1 LNHDA and CDR2 SQIVND (reference sequence). This CDR3 has 16 residues. CDR3 in amino acids: CASSRGQTTTNEKLFF. CDR3 nucleotides: TGTGCCAGTAGTAGGGGACAGACTACAACTAATGAAAAACTGTTTTTT.

The chain uses TRBV21-1 and TRBJ1-2. TRBV21-1 is assigned pseudogene status. The CDR3 runs 11 residues. The chain's CDR3 is CASTPNYGYTF. DNA for the CDR3: TGTGCCAGCACACCAAACTATGGCTACACCTTC.

This sequence joins TRBV29-1 and TRBJ2-7; D unresolved. Trimming removed 4 bases at V and 4 bases at J, with 11 bases between. Germline lookup yields CDR1 SQVTM and CDR2 ANQGSEA. This CDR3 comprises 12 residues. The CDR3 DNA sequence: TGCAGCGTTGGTTTCCAGCCTTACGAGCAGTACGTC. Protein: CSVGFQPYEQYV.

This clone has only a few counts. The genes are TRBV5-1 and TRBJ2-7, with 11 bases that match TRBD1. The CDR3 has 14 amino acids. With V trimmed by 4 bases and J by 5 bases, 5 bases remained unmatched. CDR1 SGHRS and CDR2 YFSETQ come from the germline V gene. As DNA, the CDR3 is TGCGCCAGCAGCGCGGGACAGGGGGTAGACGAGCAGTACGTC. It codes for CASSAGQGVDEQYV.

CDR3 in amino acids: CASSLRPGEQFF. CDR3 in DNA: TGTGCCAGCAGTCTCCGTCCGGGTGAGCAGTTCTTC. The chain links TRBV6-6 to TRBJ2-1, with D unresolved. V gave up 5 bases and J gave up 9 bases, with 11 bases separating them. This CDR3 has 12 amino acids. Germline assignment: CDR1 MNHNY and CDR2 SVGAGI (reference sequence).

The V and J genes are TRBV6-6 and TRBJ1-1, with unresolved D. CDR3 size: 11 residues. Germline CDR1 reads MNHNY; CDR2 reads SVGAGI (reference sequence). V lost 6 bases, J lost 7 bases, and 9 bases lay in between. CDR3 in DNA: TGTGCCAGCAGGACTCAGGTTGAAGCTTTCTTT. It encodes CASRTQVEAFF.

This chain uses TRBV11-3 with TRBJ1-1; 8 positions agree with TRBD1. J was trimmed by 4 bases and V by 8 bases; bases with no gene match: 6. Germline V lookup: CDR1 SGHNT, CDR2 YENEEA. The length of the CDR3 is 13 residues. The chain's CDR3 is CASRGQGGTEAFF. DNA for the CDR3: TGTGCCAGCCGAGGACAGGGAGGCACTGAAGCTTTCTTT.

This chain joins TRBV18 and TRBJ2-7; 11 bases fit TRBD2. J was trimmed by 1 base and V by 0 bases; bases with no gene match: 8. Germline values: CDR1 KGHSH, CDR2 LQKENI. The CDR3 spans 18 residues. The CDR3 reads CASSPPGLAGGYSYEQYF. DNA of the CDR3: TGTGCCAGCTCACCACCAGGGCTAGCGGGGGGCTATTCCTACGAGCAGTACTTC.

The rearrangement uses TRBV5-4 and TRBJ2-3, with 13 positions matching TRBD2. Germline loops: CDR1 SGHNT, CDR2 YYREEE (reference sequence). This CDR3 has 16 amino acids. Trimming cost V 0 bases and J 3 bases; bases outside gene matches: 1. Here the CDR3 reads CASSLGLAGGTDTQYF. In nucleotides, the CDR3 is TGTGCCAGCAGCTTGGGACTAGCGGGGGGTACAGATACGCAGTATTTT.

V is TRBV5-8 and J is TRBJ2-1; a possible D gene is TRBD1 (5 bases). CDR1 and CDR2 (germline): SGHTS, YDEGEE. Trimming took off 2 bases at V and 7 bases at J, with 10 bases between the two ends. This CDR3 is 13 amino acids long. CDR3 in amino acids: CASSFQGWNEQFF. For the CDR3, the DNA is TGTGCCAGCAGCTTCCAGGGCTGGAATGAGCAGTTCTTC.

The chain joins TRBV27 to TRBJ2-6; possibly TRBD1 or TRBD2 for D (5 bases each). Trimming removed 6 bases at V and 0 bases at J, with 12 bases between. Germline CDR1 reads MNHEY; CDR2 reads SMNVEV (reference sequence). This CDR3 is built from 16 residues. The CDR3 DNA reads as TGTGCCAGCAGCCGGGGCCCGTCCTCTGGGGCCAACGTCCTGACTTTC. Its protein product is CASSRGPSSGANVLTF.

The chain uses TRBV11-2 and TRBJ1-6; D is perhaps TRBD1 (5 bases). This CDR3 has 15 amino acids. From germline, CDR1 is SGHAT and CDR2 FQNNGV. V was shortened by 5 bases and J by 1 base, with 9 bases between the two germline ends. DNA of the CDR3: TGTGCCAGCAGCCCTCAGGGATCCTATAATTCACCCCTCCACTTT. Protein: CASSPQGSYNSPLHF.